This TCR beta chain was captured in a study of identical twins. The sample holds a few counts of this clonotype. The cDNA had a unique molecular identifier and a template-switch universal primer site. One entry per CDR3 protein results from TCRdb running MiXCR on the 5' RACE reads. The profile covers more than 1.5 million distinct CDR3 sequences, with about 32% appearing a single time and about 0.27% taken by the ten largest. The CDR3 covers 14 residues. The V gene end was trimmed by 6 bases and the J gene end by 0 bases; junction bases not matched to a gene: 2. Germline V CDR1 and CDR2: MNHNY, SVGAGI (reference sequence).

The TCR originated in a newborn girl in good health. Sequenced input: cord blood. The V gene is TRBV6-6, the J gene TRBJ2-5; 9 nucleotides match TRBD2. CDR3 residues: CASRASGDQETQYF. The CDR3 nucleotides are TGTGCCAGCAGGGCTAGCGGGGACCAAGAGACCCAGTACTTC.